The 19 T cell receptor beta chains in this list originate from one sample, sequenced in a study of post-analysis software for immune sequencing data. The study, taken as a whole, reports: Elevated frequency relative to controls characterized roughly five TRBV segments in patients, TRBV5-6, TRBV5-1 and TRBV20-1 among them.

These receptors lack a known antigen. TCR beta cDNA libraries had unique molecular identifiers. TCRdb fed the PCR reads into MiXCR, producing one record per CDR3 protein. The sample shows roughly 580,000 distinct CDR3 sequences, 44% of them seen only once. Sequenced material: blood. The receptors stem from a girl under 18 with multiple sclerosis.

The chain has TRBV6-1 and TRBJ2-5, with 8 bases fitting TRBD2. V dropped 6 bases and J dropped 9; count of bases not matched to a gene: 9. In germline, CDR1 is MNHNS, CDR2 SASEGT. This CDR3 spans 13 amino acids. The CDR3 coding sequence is TGTGCCAGCAGAGGACTAGCTGGTGAGGCCCAGTACTTC. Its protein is CASRGLAGEAQYF.

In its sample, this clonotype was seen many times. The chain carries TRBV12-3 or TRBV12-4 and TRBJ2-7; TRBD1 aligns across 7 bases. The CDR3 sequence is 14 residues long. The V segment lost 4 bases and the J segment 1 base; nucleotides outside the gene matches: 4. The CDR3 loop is CASSWGTASYEQYF. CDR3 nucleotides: TGTGCCAGCAGTTGGGGGACAGCTTCCTACGAGCAGTACTTC.

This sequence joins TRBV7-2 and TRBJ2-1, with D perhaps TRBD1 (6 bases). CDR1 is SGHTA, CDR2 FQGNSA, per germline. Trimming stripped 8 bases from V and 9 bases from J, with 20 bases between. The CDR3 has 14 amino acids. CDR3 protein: CASGINREWGEQFF. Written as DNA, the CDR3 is TGTGCCAGCGGCATTAACAGGGAGTGGGGTGAGCAGTTCTTC.

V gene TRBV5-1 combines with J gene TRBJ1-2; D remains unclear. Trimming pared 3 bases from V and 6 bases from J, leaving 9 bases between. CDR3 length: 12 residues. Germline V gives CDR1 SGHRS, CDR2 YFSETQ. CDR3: CASSSNGNGYTF. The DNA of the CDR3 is TGCGCCAGCAGCTCCAACGGGAATGGCTACACCTTC.

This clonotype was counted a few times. CDR3 amino acids: CASSLGAGTTEWGYTF. The CDR3 DNA follows: TGTGCCAGCAGCTTGGGGGCCGGGACGACGGAGTGGGGCTACACCTTC. The V and J genes are TRBV5-4 and TRBJ1-2, with a tentative D call TRBD1 (5 bases). Germline CDR1 and CDR2: SGHNT and YYREEE (reference sequence). V gave up 0 bases and J gave up 8 bases, with 20 bases separating them. CDR3 size: 16 residues. The full variable domain, with the rest looked up from reference TRBV5-4 and TRBJ1-2, is ETGVTQSPTHLIKTRGQQVTLRCSSQSGHNTVSWYQQALGQGPQFIFQYYREEENGRGNFPPRFSGLQFPNYSSELNVNALELDDSALYLCASSLGAGTTEWGYTFGSGTRLTVV.

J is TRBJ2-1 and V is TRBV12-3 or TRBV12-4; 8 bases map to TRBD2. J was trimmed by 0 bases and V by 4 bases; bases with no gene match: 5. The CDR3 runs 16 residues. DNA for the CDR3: TGTGCCAGCAGTTCCCTAGCGGGCTTCTCCTACAATGAGCAGTTCTTC. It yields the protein CASSSLAGFSYNEQFF.

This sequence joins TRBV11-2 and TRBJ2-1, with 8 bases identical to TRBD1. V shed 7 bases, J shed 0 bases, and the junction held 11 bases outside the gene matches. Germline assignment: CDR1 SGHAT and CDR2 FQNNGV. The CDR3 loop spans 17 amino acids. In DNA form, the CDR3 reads TGTGCCAGCACCCAGGGGGCTAGTATAAGCTCCTACAATGAGCAGTTCTTC. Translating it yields CASTQGASISSYNEQFF.

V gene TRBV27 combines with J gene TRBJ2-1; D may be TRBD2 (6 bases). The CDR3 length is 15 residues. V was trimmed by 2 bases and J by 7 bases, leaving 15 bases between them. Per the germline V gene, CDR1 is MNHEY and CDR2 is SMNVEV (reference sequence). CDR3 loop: CASSLKFASGNEQFF. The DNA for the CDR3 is TGTGCCAGCAGTTTAAAGTTTGCAAGCGGGAATGAGCAGTTCTTC.

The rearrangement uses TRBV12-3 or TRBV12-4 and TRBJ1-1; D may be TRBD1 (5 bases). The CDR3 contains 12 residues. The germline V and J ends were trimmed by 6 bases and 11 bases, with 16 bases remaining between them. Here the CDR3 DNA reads TGTGCCAGCAGCTCTTCACAGGTCGGGGCTTTCTTT. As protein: CASSSSQVGAFF.

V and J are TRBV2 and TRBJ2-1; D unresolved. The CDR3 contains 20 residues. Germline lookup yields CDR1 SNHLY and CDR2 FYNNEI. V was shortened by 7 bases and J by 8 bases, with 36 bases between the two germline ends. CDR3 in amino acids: CASTTPGSDIWLLDTDEQFF. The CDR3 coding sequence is TGTGCCAGCACCACTCCGGGTAGTGATATTTGGCTCTTAGATACAGATGAGCAGTTCTTC. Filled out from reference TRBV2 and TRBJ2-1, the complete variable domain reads EPEVTQTPSHQVTQMGQEVILRCVPISNHLYFYWYRQILGQKVEFLVSFYNNEISEKSEIFDDQFSVERPDGSNFTLKIRSTKLEDSAMYFCASTTPGSDIWLLDTDEQFFGPGTRLTVL.

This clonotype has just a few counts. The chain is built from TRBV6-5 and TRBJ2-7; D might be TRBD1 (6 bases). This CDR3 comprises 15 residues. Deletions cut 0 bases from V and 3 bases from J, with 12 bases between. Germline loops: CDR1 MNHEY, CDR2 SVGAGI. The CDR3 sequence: CASSYSDSRVYEQYF. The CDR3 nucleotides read TGTGCCAGCAGTTACTCGGACAGCAGGGTCTACGAGCAGTACTTC.

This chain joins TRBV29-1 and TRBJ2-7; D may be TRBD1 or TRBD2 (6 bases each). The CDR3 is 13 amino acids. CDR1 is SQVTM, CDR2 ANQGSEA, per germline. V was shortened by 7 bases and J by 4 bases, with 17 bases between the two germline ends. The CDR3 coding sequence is TGCAGCGCTGGGGGCAGGCTAGCGTACGAGCAGTACTTC. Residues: CSAGGRLAYEQYF.

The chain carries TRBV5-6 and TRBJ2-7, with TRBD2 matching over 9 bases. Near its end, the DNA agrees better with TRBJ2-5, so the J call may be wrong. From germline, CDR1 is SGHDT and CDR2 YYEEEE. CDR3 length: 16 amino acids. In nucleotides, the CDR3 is TGTGCCAGCAGCTCTTCGACTAGCGGTCCCCCAGAGACCCAGTACTTC. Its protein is CASSSSTSGPPETQYF.

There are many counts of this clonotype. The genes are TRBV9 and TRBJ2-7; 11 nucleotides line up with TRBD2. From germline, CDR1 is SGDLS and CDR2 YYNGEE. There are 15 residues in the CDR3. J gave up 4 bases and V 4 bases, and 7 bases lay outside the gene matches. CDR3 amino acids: CASSPTGTSGYEQYF. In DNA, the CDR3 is TGTGCCAGCAGCCCCACCGGGACTAGCGGATACGAGCAGTACTTC.

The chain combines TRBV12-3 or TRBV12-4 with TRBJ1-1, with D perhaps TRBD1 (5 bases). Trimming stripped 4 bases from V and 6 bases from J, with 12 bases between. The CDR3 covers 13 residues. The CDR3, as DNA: TGTGCCAGCAGTTCTGGGGGTGACCCTGAAGCTTTCTTT. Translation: CASSSGGDPEAFF.

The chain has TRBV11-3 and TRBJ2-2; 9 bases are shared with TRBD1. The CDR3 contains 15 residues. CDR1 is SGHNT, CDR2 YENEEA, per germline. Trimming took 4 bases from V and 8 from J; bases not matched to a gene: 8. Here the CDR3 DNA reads TGTGCCAGCAGCTCGATGGGACAGGGCGAAGGGGAGCTGTTTTTT. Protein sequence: CASSSMGQGEGELFF.

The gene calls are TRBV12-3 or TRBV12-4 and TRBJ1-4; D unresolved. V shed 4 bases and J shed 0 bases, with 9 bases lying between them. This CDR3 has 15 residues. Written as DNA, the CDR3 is TGTGCCAGCAGTTATACCGGGACAACTAATGAAAAACTGTTTTTT. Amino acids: CASSYTGTTNEKLFF.

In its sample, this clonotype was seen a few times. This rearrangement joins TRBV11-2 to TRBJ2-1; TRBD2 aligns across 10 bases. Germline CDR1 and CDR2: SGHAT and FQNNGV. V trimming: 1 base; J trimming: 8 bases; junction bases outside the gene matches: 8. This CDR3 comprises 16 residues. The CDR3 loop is CASSLAPSGRAYEQFF. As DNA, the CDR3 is TGTGCCAGCAGCTTAGCCCCAAGCGGGAGGGCCTATGAGCAGTTCTTC.

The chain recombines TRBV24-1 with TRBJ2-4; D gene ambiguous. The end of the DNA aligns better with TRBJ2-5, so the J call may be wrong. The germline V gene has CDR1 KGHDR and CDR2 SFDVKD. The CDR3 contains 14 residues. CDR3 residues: CATQDFPRHETQYF. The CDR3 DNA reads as TGTGCCACCCAGGATTTCCCACGACACGAGACCCAGTACTTC.